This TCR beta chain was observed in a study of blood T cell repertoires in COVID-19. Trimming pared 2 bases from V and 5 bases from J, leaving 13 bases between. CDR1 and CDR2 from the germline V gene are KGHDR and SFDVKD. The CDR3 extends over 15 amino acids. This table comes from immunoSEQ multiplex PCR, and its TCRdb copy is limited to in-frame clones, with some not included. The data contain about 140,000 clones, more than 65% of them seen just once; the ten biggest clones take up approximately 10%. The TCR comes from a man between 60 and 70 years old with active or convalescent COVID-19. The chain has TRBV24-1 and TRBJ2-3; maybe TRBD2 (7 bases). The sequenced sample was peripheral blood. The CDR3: CATSDWQGRGDTQYF. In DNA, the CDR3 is TGTGCCACCAGTGATTGGCAGGGGAGGGGAGATACGCAGTATTTT.